The T cell receptor beta chain under discussion was sequenced for a study of CD4 T cells in relation to SARS-CoV-2 and coronaviruses. CDR1 LGHDT and CDR2 YNNKEL come from the germline V gene (reference sequence). V lost 1 base to trimming and J lost 9 bases, with 10 bases between them. This CDR3 contains 13 residues. Repertoires were generated with immunoSEQ multiplex PCR, while TCRdb's copy carries only in-frame clones and drops some. The sample shows fewer than 45,000 clones, 75% to 90% of them seen only once. Regarding this clone: The antigen is undetermined.

This clonotype was obtained from an adult with COVID-19. The gene calls are TRBV3-1 (or the pseudogene TRBV3-2) and TRBJ2-1, with a possible D match to TRBD1 (5 bases). The sequenced material came from naive CD4+ T cells from PBMCs, cultured in vitro. Documented subset: naive CD4+ T cells isolated by negative enrichment. CDR3 DNA sequence: TGTGCCAGCAGCCAAGCCAGTCAGGGTGAGCAGTTCTTC. Translation: CASSQASQGEQFF.